This T cell receptor (beta chain) was sequenced during a study of T-cell memory formation after mild COVID-19. Study summary: TCR clusters were mostly confined to one donor each.

Germline values: CDR1 LNHNV, CDR2 YYDKDF (reference sequence). The trim removed 1 base at V and 8 bases at J, leaving 4 bases unmatched. The CDR3 sequence is 16 residues long. Study-level findings and limits: CD8+ contracting clones occupied EMRA, while CD4+ ones occupied mainly CM and EM. Pre-infection memory contained some responding clones, which suggested that cross-reactive memory had joined.

This clonotype was detected a few times. Its antigen is unidentified. 5'RACE with constant-segment primers built TCRalpha and TCRbeta cDNA libraries with UMIs. TCRdb processed the 5' RACE reads anew with MiXCR; each CDR3 protein has one entry. This table holds roughly 610,000 distinct CDR3 sequences, roughly 17% found once. The sequenced sample consisted of PBMCs or a T cell subset sorted from them (not recorded which). The sequence was obtained from an adult woman who had mild COVID-19 (a few samples of this study predate the infection). Cell type and time point are not known. The chain is built from TRBV15 and TRBJ2-1, with TRBD2 matching over 14 bases. CDR3: CATSRVGLAGVDEQFF. The CDR3 nucleotides read TGTGCCACCAGCAGAGTGGGACTAGCGGGAGTGGATGAGCAGTTCTTC.